This entry describes one T cell receptor beta chain. Its antigen remains unidentified. V shed 2 bases and J 1 base; nucleotides not matched to a gene: 13. Germline V gives CDR1 SEHNR, CDR2 FQNEAQ (reference sequence). This CDR3 contains 19 residues. These data are taken from a study of cytomegalovirus exposure and HLA in healthy donors. A multiplex PCR was run with 60 Vbeta primers and 13 Jbeta primers. Produced via immunoSEQ multiplex PCR; TCRdb's table is partial and in-frame only. Among some 180,000 clones listed, around three quarters were seen once. Study outcomes and limitations: Immune exposure data for these donors was limited to CMV serostatus.

The specimen was PBMCs. V gene TRBV7-9 combines with J gene TRBJ1-1; TRBD1 aligns across 10 bases. The source is a woman in her twenties or thirties in good health and CMV-seropositive. CDR3 sequence reads: CASSLRRPGQGFRNTEAFF. The CDR3 region has the DNA TGTGCCAGCAGCTTAAGGCGACCGGGACAGGGGTTTCGGAACACTGAAGCTTTCTTT. Combining the CDR3 with reference TRBV7-9 and TRBJ1-1 gives the whole variable domain DTGVSQNPRHKITKRGQNVTFRCDPISEHNRLYWYRQTLGQGPEFLTYFQNEAQLEKSRLLSDRFSAERPKGSFSTLEIQRTEQGDSAMYLCASSLRRPGQGFRNTEAFFGQGTRLTVV.